The 23 T cell receptor beta chains below were found in one sample sequenced in a study of T cell repertoires in cytomegalovirus infection. In TCRdb, the reads were re-called with MiXCR into one record per CDR3 protein. There are hundreds of thousands of distinct CDR3 sequences in the sample; roughly 6.5% occur only once, and 5.5% to 8% lies in the top ten. The specimen sequenced was PBMCs. The receptors shown here come from a human donor in good health (CMV status not recorded). Some clones in this sample may be carry-over from other donors' samples.

At least ten counts were recorded for this clonotype. The chain links TRBV7-2 to TRBJ2-7; a possible D gene is TRBD2 (6 bases). CDR3 size: 14 residues. Trimming removed 2 bases from V and 3 bases from J, with 11 bases in between. The germline CDR1 and CDR2 sequences are SGHTA and FQGNSA. The CDR3 nucleotides are TGTGCCAGCAGCTTATGGCGGGGAAGCTACGAGCAGTACTTC. Translated, it gives CASSLWRGSYEQYF.

There are a few counts of this clonotype. The chain combines TRBV5-8 with TRBJ1-5; 9 positions match TRBD1. Germline CDR1 and CDR2: SGHTS and YDEGEE. With 3 bases clipped from V and 2 bases from J, the junction kept 15 bases outside the gene matches. The CDR3 covers 19 residues. CDR3 bases: TGTGCCAGCAGCTCCCGAGCTCTTTGGACAGGGGTTGGCAATCAGCCCCAGCATTTT. Residues: CASSSRALWTGVGNQPQHF.

This clonotype was recorded only once. This sequence joins TRBV29-1 and TRBJ1-1; TRBD1 aligns across 8 bases. This CDR3 has 12 amino acids. Germline values: CDR1 SQVTM, CDR2 ANQGSEA. CDR3 coding DNA: TGCAGTGGATGGACAGGGATCACTGAAGCTTTCTTT. Translating gives CSGWTGITEAFF.

The table lists this clonotype with many counts. V usage is TRBV29-1 and J usage is TRBJ2-5; weak D call: TRBD1 (6 bases). Trimming pared 4 bases from V and 0 bases from J, leaving 12 bases between. The CDR3 has 14 amino acids. Germline lookup yields CDR1 SQVTM and CDR2 ANQGSEA. This chain's CDR3 is CSVVPQGHQETQYF. CDR3 sequence (DNA): TGCAGCGTTGTCCCCCAGGGGCACCAAGAGACCCAGTACTTC.

Ten or more counts support this clonotype. The V call is TRBV6-5, the J call TRBJ2-7; tentatively, D is TRBD2 (5 bases). Germline CDR1 reads MNHEY; CDR2 reads SVGAGI. V gave up 0 bases and J gave up 2 bases, with 11 bases separating them. This CDR3 has 15 residues. The CDR3 DNA reads TGTGCCAGCAGTTACTCCGGGGTAAGCCCCTACGAGCAGTACTTC. This translates into CASSYSGVSPYEQYF.

This clonotype was counted between two and nine times. The chain couples TRBV6-5 to TRBJ2-7; 9 bases are shared with TRBD2. Germline assignment: CDR1 MNHEY and CDR2 SVGAGI. The V and J ends lost 6 bases and 4 bases, in that order; junction bases with no gene match: 4. The CDR3 has 13 amino acids. CDR3 residues: CASRGLAGYEQYF. The CDR3 DNA sequence: TGTGCCAGCAGAGGCCTAGCGGGGTACGAGCAGTACTTC.

This clonotype came up many times. The chain has TRBV28 and TRBJ2-5; D not certain. Germline V gene sequence: CDR1 MDHEN, CDR2 SYDVKM. The CDR3 consists of 12 residues. Trimming shortened V by 6 bases and J by 1 base, and 6 bases separated the two germline ends. The CDR3: CASRSSQETQYF. CDR3 DNA: TGTGCCAGCAGATCTAGCCAAGAGACCCAGTACTTC. Full variable domain (rest looked up from reference TRBV28 and TRBJ2-5): DVKVTQSSRYLVKRTGEKVFLECVQDMDHENMFWYRQDPGLGLRLIYFSYDVKMKEKGDIPEGYSVSREKKERFSLILESASTNQTSMYLCASRSSQETQYFGPGTRLLVL.

This clonotype was observed many times. V gene TRBV12-3 or TRBV12-4 combines with J gene TRBJ1-2; D gene ambiguous. CDR3 length: 16 residues. The V end was cut by 2 bases, the J end by 4 bases, with 17 bases between. The CDR3 DNA reads TGTGCCAGCAGTTTAAGGAAGGGCAGCACAAGCTATGGCTACACCTTC. The encoded protein is CASSLRKGSTSYGYTF.

DNA of the CDR3: TGCGCCAGCAGTGATTTTGGCGTAGGAAGATCGACTGAAGCTTTCTTT. It encodes CASSDFGVGRSTEAFF. The chain has TRBV10-1 and TRBJ1-1; D remains unclear. Trimming took 3 bases from V and 5 from J, leaving 19 bases between them. Germline V gene data show CDR1 as WNHNN and CDR2 as SYGVQD (reference sequence). This CDR3 spans 16 amino acids.

This clonotype was recorded at least ten times. The V gene is TRBV28, the J gene TRBJ1-1, with 7 bases that match TRBD1. This CDR3 is built from 18 residues. Germline trimming cut 3 bases from V and 0 bases from J; bases unmatched to any gene: 13. Germline CDR1 and CDR2: MDHEN and SYDVKM. The CDR3 reads CASSFSRQGWVMNTEAFF. CDR3 DNA sequence: TGTGCCAGCAGTTTCTCTCGACAGGGATGGGTGATGAACACTGAAGCTTTCTTT.

This clonotype has ten or more counts. A read error may account for a junction end that differs from germline. This sequence joins TRBV19 and TRBJ2-6, with 7 bases aligning to TRBD2. Germline lookup yields CDR1 LNHDA and CDR2 SQIVND (reference sequence). The CDR3 is 19 residues long. DNA for the CDR3: TGTGCCAGTAGTATAACCCTAACTAGCGCGGTAACTGGTGCCAACGTCCTGACTTTC. As protein: CASSITLTSAVTGANVLTF.

This clonotype was counted ten times or more. This chain connects TRBV7-2 to TRBJ2-7, with D possibly TRBD2 on 6 matching bases. Trimming took 1 base from V and 3 from J, leaving 10 bases between them. This CDR3 is 14 amino acids long. Germline V gene sequence: CDR1 SGHTA, CDR2 FQGNSA. CDR3 protein: CASSLVADDYEQYF. The DNA of the CDR3 is TGTGCCAGCAGCTTAGTAGCGGATGACTACGAGCAGTACTTC.

Here the CDR3 reads CASRQPGQGAYEQYF. The CDR3 coding sequence is TGTGCCAGCAGGCAACCCGGACAGGGGGCTTACGAGCAGTACTTC. The gene calls are TRBV27 and TRBJ2-7, with 11 bases that match TRBD1. V trimming: 6 bases; J trimming: 4 bases; junction bases outside the gene matches: 8. The germline CDR1 and CDR2 sequences are MNHEY and SMNVEV (reference sequence). CDR3 size: 15 residues.

This clonotype occurred many times. This sequence joins TRBV5-1 and TRBJ1-1; D ambiguous. Per germline, CDR1 SGHRS and CDR2 YFSETQ. This CDR3 comprises 13 residues. Trimming stripped 2 bases from V and 1 base from J, with 6 bases between. In nucleotides, the CDR3 is TGCGCCAGCAGCTTTAACCAGAACACTGAAGCTTTCTTT. Encoded protein: CASSFNQNTEAFF. Together with reference TRBV5-1 and TRBJ1-1, the CDR3 gives the full variable domain: KAGVTQTPRYLIKTRGQQVTLSCSPISGHRSVSWYQQTPGQGLQFLFEYFSETQRNKGNFPGRFSGRQFSNSRSEMNVSTLELGDSALYLCASSFNQNTEAFFGQGTRLTVV.

This clonotype was recorded at least ten times. The rearrangement uses TRBV29-1 and TRBJ2-6; D is undetermined. The CDR3 covers 15 residues. V gave up 1 base and J gave up 1 base, with 8 bases separating them. Germline CDR1 and CDR2: SQVTM and ANQGSEA. The CDR3 loop is CSVEGAFSGANVLTF. Here the CDR3 DNA reads TGCAGCGTTGAAGGCGCCTTTTCTGGGGCCAACGTCCTGACTTTC.

The rearrangement uses TRBV12-3 or TRBV12-4 and TRBJ1-2, with D perhaps matching TRBD1 (5 bases). The V and J ends lost 3 bases and 6 bases respectively, with 14 bases between them. CDR3 length: 14 amino acids. The CDR3 DNA is TGTGCCAGCAGTTTCGGGGGGATGGAGAATGGCTACACCTTC. As protein: CASSFGGMENGYTF.

This clonotype was counted at least ten times. The J gene is TRBJ2-7, the V gene TRBV6-2 or TRBV6-3, with 7 bases fitting TRBD2. Germline-derived CDR1 and CDR2 are MNHEY and SVGEGT. After removal of 8 bases from V and 0 bases from J, the junction contained 7 bases not matched to a gene. There are 14 residues in the CDR3. CDR3 amino acids: CASSRAGSSYEQYF. The DNA of the CDR3 is TGTGCCAGCTCTCGAGCGGGGAGCTCCTACGAGCAGTACTTC.

This clonotype has ten or more counts. The chain is built from TRBV7-9 and TRBJ1-5; D may be TRBD1 (5 bases). Trimming removed 6 bases from V and 0 bases from J, with 12 bases in between. From germline, CDR1 is SEHNR and CDR2 FQNEAQ (reference sequence). The CDR3 length is 15 residues. Here the CDR3 reads CASRDDGHSNQPQHF. CDR3 bases: TGTGCCAGCAGGGACGACGGACATAGCAATCAGCCCCAGCATTTT.

The table lists this clonotype with many counts. This chain joins TRBV29-1 and TRBJ2-5; possibly TRBD2 for D (5 bases). Germline CDR1 and CDR2: SQVTM and ANQGSEA. Trimming stripped 8 bases from V and 1 base from J, with 17 bases between. The CDR3 extends over 14 amino acids. In nucleotides, the CDR3 is TGCAGCTGCTCGCCTAGCCCCCGCCAAGAGACCCAGTACTTC. This gives the protein CSCSPSPRQETQYF.

This clonotype was recorded many times. The J gene is TRBJ2-1, the V gene TRBV2, with TRBD2 identical over 11 bases. Germline trimming cut 8 bases from V and 5 bases from J; bases unmatched to any gene: 17. Germline V gene data show CDR1 as SNHLY and CDR2 as FYNNEI. The CDR3 contains 18 residues. CDR3 DNA sequence: TGTGCCAGCGGGGGGCTAGCGGGGGGCTCACGAGAAAACAATGAGCAGTTCTTC. It yields the protein CASGGLAGGSRENNEQFF.

There are many counts of this clonotype. The rearrangement joins TRBV14 to TRBJ2-7; D not resolved. Trimming removed 3 bases at V and 2 bases at J, with 17 bases between. The CDR3 spans 16 residues. Germline V gives CDR1 SGHDN, CDR2 FVKESK. CDR3 DNA sequence: TGTGCCAGCAGCCAGAGAGAGGCAGCCATTCCCTACGAGCAGTACTTC. Translating it yields CASSQREAAIPYEQYF.

The sample holds many counts of this clonotype. V and J are TRBV19 and TRBJ1-1; D is undetermined. V dropped 2 bases and J dropped 1 base, with 8 bases sitting between them. This CDR3 has 14 residues. Germline CDR1 reads LNHDA; CDR2 reads SQIVND (reference sequence). CDR3 in DNA: TGTGCCAGTAGTATAATGGAAGGGAACACTGAAGCTTTCTTT. This codes for CASSIMEGNTEAFF.

This clonotype was detected many times. V is TRBV5-1 and J is TRBJ2-7; 7 nucleotides line up with TRBD2. The germline CDR1 and CDR2 sequences are SGHRS and YFSETQ. The CDR3 is made up of 14 amino acids. Trimming removed 4 bases from V and 6 bases from J; junction bases left unmatched: 10. The CDR3 DNA follows: TGCGCCAGCAGCGAAAGCGCAGGGAGGGGCGAGCAGTACTTC. It encodes CASSESAGRGEQYF.